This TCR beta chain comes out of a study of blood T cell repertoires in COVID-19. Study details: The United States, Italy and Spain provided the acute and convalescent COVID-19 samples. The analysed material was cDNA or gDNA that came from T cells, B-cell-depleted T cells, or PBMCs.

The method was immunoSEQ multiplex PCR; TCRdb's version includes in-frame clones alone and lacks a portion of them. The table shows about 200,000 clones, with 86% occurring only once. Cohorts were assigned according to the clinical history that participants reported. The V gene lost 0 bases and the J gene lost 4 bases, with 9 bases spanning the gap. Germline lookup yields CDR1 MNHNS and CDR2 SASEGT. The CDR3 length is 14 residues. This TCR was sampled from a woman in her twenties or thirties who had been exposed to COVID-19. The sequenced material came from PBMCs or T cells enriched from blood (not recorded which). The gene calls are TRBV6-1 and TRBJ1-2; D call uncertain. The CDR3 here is CASSEAVRIYGYTF. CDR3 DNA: TGTGCCAGCAGTGAAGCCGTCAGGATCTATGGCTACACCTTC.